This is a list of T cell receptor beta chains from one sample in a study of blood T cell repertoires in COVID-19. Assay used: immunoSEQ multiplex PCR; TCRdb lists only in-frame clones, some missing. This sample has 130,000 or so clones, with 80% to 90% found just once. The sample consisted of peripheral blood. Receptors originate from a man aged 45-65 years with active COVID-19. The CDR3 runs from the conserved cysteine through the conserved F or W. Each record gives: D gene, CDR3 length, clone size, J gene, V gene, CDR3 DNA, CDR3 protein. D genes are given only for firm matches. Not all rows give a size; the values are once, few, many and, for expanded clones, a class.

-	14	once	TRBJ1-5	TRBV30	TGTGCCTGGATACCAGGGGCTGGCAATCAGCCCCAGCATTTT	CAWIPGAGNQPQHF
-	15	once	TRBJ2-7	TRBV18	TGTGCCAGCTCACCCAAGACCGGGATTACCTACGAGCAGTACTTC	CASSPKTGITYEQYF
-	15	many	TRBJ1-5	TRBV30	TGTGCCTGGAGTACCGGGACACGGGTAAATCAGCCCCAGCATTTT	CAWSTGTRVNQPQHF
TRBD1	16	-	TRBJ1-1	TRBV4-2	TGTGCCAGCAGCCAATCCAAGACCGGGACAGGTATTCTGGCTTTCTTT	CASSQSKTGTGILAFF
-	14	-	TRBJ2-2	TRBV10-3	TGTGCCATCAGGGTTGACACCGTGGCCGGGGAGCTGTTTTTT	CAIRVDTVAGELFF
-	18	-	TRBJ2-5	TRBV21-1	TGTGCCAGCAGCACCCCTCTAGCGGGGGAGATGCTAGAAGAGACCCAGTACTTC	CASSTPLAGEMLEETQYF
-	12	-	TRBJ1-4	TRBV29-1	TGCAGCGTCTTAGACAGGAATGAAAAACTGTTTTTT	CSVLDRNEKLFF
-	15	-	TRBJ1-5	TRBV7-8	TGTGCCAGCAGAGGTCCGGGGGGGCGGAATCAGCCCCAGCATTTT	CASRGPGGRNQPQHF
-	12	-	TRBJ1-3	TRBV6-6	TGTGCCACGACAGCCTCTGGAAACACCATATATTTT	CATTASGNTIYF
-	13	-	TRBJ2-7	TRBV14	TGTGCCAGCAGCCGCTATCAGGGTGGAGAGCAGTACTTC	CASSRYQGGEQYF
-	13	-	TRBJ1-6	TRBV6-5	TGTGCCAGCAACCCGGGCTATAATTCACCCCTCCACTTT	CASNPGYNSPLHF
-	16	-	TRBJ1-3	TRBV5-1	TGCGCCAGCAGCTTCGGAGACAGCAACTCTGGAAACACCATATATTTT	CASSFGDSNSGNTIYF
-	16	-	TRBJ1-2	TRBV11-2	TGTGCCAGCAGTAACAAGTACCGTTCGATTAACTATGGCTACACCTTC	CASSNKYRSINYGYTF
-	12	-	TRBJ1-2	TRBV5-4	TGTGCCAGCAGCTTAGGGGGAGATGGCTACACCTTC	CASSLGGDGYTF
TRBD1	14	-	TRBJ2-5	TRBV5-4	TGTGCCAGCAGCCTAAGGACAGGCCAAGAGACCCAGTACTTC	CASSLRTGQETQYF
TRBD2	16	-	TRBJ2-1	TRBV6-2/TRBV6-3	TGTGCCAGCAGTTCTCTAGCGGGGGGCTCCTACAATGAGCAGTTCTTC	CASSSLAGGSYNEQFF
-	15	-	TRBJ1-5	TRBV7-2	TGTGCCAGCAGCCACGACAAGACCTTCAATCAGCCCCAGCATTTT	CASSHDKTFNQPQHF
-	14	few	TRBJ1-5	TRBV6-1	TGTGCCAGCAGTGAGGGGCCTAGCAATCAGCCCCAGCATTTT	CASSEGPSNQPQHF
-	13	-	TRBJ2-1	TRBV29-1	TGCAGCGTCGCCGGGAGATTCGTCAATGAGCAGTTCTTC	CSVAGRFVNEQFF
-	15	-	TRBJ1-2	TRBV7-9	TGTGCCAGCAGCCTCCTCGACAGGAGTAGGGATGGCTACACCTTC	CASSLLDRSRDGYTF
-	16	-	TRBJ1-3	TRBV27	TGTGCCAGCAGTTTGACAGCCTATCTCTCTGGAAACACCATATATTTT	CASSLTAYLSGNTIYF
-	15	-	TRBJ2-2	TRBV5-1	TGCGCCAGCAGCTTAGGCGGGACGGGGCCCGGGGAGCTGTTTTTT	CASSLGGTGPGELFF
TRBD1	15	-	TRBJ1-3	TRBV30	TGTGCCTGGAGGCCAGACAGGGGGCCTGGAAACACCATATATTTT	CAWRPDRGPGNTIYF
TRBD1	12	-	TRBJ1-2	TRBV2	TGTGCCAGCAGGCTTCAGGGGGGCGGCTACACCTTC	CASRLQGGGYTF
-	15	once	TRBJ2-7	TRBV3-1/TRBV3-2	TGTGCCAGCAGCCAAGGGTGGGGAGAACTCTACGAGCAGTACTTC	CASSQGWGELYEQYF
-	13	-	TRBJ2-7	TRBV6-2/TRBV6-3	TGTGCCAGCAGTTACCGAGAGACCTACGAGCAGTACTTC	CASSYRETYEQYF
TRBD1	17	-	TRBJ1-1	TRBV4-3	TGCGCCAGCAGCCAGGCCGGGACAGGGGTCTGGTGGGCTGAAGCTTTCTTT	CASSQAGTGVWWAEAFF
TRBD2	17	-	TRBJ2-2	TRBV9	TGTGCCAGCAGCCCCCCTCGGGGGGGGGAATCCACCGGGGAGCTGTTTTTT	CASSPPRGGESTGELFF
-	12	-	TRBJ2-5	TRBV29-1	TGCAGCGTTGACTCCAGGGAAGAGACCCAGTACTTC	CSVDSREETQYF
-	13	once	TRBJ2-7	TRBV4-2	TGTGCCAGCAGCCGAGGGGGAGGGGAAACGCAGTACTTC	CASSRGGGETQYF
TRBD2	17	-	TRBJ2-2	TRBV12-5	TGTGCTAGTGGTTTGGTAAGAGCTAGCGGGGGCCGCGGGGAGCTGTTTTTT	CASGLVRASGGRGELFF
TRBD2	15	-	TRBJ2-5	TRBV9	TGTGCCAGCAGCACGGGACTAGCGGCAGAAGAGACCCAGTACTTC	CASSTGLAAEETQYF
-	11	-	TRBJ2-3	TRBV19	TGTGCCAGCTCCGCGGGAGATACGCAGTATTTT	CASSAGDTQYF
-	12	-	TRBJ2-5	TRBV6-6	TGTGCCAGCAGAGAAGACACCGGGACCCAGTACTTC	CASREDTGTQYF
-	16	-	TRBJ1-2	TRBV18	TGTGCCAGCTCAGCCCTGAGGCAGGGAAACGCCTATGGCTACACCTTC	CASSALRQGNAYGYTF
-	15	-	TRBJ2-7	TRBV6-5	TGTGCCAGCGGCCGTGCCGGGGGAACCTCCTACGAGCAGTACTTC	CASGRAGGTSYEQYF
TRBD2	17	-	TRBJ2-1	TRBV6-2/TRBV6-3	TGTGCCAGCAGCCCCCCAGCTAGCGGGGGGGGCATATATGAGCAGTTCTTC	CASSPPASGGGIYEQFF
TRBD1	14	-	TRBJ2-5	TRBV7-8	TGTGCCAGCAGCCTACGAACAGGGGCCGAGACCCAGTACTTC	CASSLRTGAETQYF
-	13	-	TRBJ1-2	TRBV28	TGTGCCACCCAGTTGCCTCTTGTCTTCCACTACACCTTC	CATQLPLVFHYTF
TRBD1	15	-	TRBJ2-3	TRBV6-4	TGTGCCAGCAGTGATCAGGGGGCAGGAACAGATACGCAGTATTTT	CASSDQGAGTDTQYF